This T cell receptor (beta chain) is from a study of chemoradiotherapy in HPV16-positive cancers. Study summary: Candidate HPV-specific T-cell clones and common TCR motifs came from functional assays in a couple of HPV16-positive patients. Study conclusions and caveats: HPV-responsive T-cell expansion during chemoradiotherapy was linked to improved recurrence-free survival in HPV16-positive patients.

This clone was counted a few times. The antigen is not known. Repertoires were generated with immunoSEQ multiplex PCR, while TCRdb's copy carries only in-frame clones and drops some. This table has several thousand clones, 81% appearing once. Repeated repertoire sampling spanned the course of chemoradiotherapy. Germline CDR1 is SGHDN and CDR2 is FVKESK. V was pared by 1 base and J by 3 bases, with 12 bases between. The CDR3 consists of 15 residues. Specimen: tumor tissue, collected from a patient who underwent chemoradiotherapy. This receptor was taken from a human donor with HPV-associated anogenital cancer. The chain combines TRBV14 with TRBJ1-2; tentative D call: TRBD1 (6 bases). The DNA of the CDR3 is TGTGCCAGCAGCCAAGTAGGGGGTCTTGACTATGGCTACACCTTC. It encodes CASSQVGGLDYGYTF.